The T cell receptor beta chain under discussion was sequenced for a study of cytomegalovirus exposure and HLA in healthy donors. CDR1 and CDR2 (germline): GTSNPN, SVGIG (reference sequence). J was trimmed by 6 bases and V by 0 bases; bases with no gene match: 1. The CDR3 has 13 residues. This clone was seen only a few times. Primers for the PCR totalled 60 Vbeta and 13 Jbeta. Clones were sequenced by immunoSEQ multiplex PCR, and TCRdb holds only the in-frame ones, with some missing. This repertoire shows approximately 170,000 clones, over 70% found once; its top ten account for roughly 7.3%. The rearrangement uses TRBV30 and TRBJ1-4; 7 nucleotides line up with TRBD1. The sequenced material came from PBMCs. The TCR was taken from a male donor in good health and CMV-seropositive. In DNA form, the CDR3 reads TGTGCCTGGAGTGTCAGGGGGGATGAAAAACTGTTTTTT. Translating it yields CAWSVRGDEKLFF.